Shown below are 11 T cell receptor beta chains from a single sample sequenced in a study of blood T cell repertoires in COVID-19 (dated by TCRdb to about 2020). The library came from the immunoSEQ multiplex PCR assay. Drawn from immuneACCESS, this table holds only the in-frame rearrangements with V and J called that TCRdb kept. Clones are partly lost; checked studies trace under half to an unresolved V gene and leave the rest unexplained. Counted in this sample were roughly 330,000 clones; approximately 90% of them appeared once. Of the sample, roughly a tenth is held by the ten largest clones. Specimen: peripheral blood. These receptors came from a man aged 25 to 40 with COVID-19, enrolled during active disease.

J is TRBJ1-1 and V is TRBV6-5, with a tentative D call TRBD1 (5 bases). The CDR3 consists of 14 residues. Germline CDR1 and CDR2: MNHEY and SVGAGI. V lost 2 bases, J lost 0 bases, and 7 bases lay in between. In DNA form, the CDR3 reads TGTGCCAGCAGTTACGTCAGGGTGAACACTGAAGCTTTCTTT. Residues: CASSYVRVNTEAFF.

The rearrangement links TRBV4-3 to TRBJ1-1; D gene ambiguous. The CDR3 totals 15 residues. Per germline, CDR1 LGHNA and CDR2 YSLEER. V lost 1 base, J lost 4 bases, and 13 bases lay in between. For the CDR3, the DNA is TGCGCCAGCAGCCAAGTCGAGGGCGTCGGCACTGAAGCTTTCTTT. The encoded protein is CASSQVEGVGTEAFF.

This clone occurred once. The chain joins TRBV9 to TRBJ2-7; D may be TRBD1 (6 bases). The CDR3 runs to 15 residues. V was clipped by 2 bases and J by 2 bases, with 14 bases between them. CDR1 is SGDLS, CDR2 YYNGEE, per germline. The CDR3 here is CASSVGASYTYEQYF. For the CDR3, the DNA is TGTGCCAGCAGCGTGGGGGCCTCCTACACCTACGAGCAGTACTTC. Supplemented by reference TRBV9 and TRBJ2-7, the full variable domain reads DSGVTQTPKHLITATGQRVTLRCSPRSGDLSVYWYQQSLDQGLQFLIQYYNGEERAKGNILERFSAQQFPDLHSELNLSSLELGDSALYFCASSVGASYTYEQYFGPGTRLTVT.

CDR3: CASSIDRGPPTDTQYF. The CDR3 DNA sequence: TGTGCCAGTAGTATAGACAGGGGGCCACCCACAGATACGCAGTATTTT. The chain uses TRBV19 and TRBJ2-3; 8 bases map to TRBD1. CDR3 length: 16 amino acids. Germline values: CDR1 LNHDA, CDR2 SQIVND (reference sequence). The ends lost 0 bases at V and 2 bases at J; junction bases unmatched: 4.

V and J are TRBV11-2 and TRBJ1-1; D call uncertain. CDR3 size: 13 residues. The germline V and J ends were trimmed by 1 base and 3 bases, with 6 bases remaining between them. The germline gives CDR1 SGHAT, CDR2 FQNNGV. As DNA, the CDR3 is TGTGCCAGCAGCTTAGCTCTGTACACTGAAGCTTTCTTT. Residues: CASSLALYTEAFF.

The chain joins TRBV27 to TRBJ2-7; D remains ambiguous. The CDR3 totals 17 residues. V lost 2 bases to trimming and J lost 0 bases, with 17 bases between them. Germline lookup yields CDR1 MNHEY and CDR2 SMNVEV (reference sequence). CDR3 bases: TGTGCCAGCAGTTTAACCCCCAAATTAGTGAGCTCCTACGAGCAGTACTTC. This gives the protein CASSLTPKLVSSYEQYF.

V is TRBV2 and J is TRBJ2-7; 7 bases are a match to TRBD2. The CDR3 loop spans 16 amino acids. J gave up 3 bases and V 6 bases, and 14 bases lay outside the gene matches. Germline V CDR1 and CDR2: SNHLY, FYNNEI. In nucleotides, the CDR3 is TGTGCCAGCAGGCCGGGACCGGGGGGAATCCGCTACGAGCAGTACTTC. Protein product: CASRPGPGGIRYEQYF.

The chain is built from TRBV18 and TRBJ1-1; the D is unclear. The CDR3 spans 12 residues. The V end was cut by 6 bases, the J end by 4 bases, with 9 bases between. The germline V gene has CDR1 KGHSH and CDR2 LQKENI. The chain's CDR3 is CASSQRGTEAFF. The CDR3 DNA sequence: TGTGCCAGCTCGCAACGGGGCACTGAAGCTTTCTTT.

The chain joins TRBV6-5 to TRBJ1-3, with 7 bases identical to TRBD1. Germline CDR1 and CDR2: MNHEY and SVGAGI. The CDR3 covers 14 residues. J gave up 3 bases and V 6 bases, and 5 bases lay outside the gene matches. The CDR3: CASRPGQFGNTIYF. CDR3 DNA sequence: TGTGCCAGCAGACCGGGACAGTTTGGAAACACCATATATTTT.

The CDR3 loop reads CASLDGGASTDTQYF. The CDR3 DNA follows: TGTGCCAGTCTAGACGGAGGCGCTAGCACAGATACGCAGTATTTT. The chain couples TRBV19 to TRBJ2-3; D possibly corresponds to TRBD2 (5 bases). Germline V CDR1 and CDR2: LNHDA, SQIVND (reference sequence). The V and J ends lost 8 bases and 0 bases respectively, with 15 bases between them. CDR3 size: 15 residues.

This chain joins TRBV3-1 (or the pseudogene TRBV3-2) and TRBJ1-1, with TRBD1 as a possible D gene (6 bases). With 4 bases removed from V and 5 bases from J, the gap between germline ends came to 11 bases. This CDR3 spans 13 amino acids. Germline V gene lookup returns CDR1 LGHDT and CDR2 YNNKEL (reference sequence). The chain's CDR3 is CASSPTGYTEAFF. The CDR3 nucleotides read TGTGCCAGCAGCCCTACAGGGTATACTGAAGCTTTCTTT.